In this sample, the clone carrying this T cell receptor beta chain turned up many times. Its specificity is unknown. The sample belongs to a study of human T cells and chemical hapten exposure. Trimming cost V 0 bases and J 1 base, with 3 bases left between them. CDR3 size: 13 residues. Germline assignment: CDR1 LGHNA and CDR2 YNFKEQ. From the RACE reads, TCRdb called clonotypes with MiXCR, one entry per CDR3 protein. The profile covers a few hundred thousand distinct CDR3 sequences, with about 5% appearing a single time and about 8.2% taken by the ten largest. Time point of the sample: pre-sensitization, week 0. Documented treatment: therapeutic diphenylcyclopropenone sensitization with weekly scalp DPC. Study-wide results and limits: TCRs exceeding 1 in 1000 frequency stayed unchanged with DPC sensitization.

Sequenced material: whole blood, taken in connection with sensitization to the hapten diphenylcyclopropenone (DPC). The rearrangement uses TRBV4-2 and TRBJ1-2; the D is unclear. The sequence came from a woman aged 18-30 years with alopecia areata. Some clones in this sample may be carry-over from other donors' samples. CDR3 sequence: CASSQEFNYGYTF. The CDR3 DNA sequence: TGTGCCAGCAGCCAAGAATTTAACTATGGCTACACCTTC.